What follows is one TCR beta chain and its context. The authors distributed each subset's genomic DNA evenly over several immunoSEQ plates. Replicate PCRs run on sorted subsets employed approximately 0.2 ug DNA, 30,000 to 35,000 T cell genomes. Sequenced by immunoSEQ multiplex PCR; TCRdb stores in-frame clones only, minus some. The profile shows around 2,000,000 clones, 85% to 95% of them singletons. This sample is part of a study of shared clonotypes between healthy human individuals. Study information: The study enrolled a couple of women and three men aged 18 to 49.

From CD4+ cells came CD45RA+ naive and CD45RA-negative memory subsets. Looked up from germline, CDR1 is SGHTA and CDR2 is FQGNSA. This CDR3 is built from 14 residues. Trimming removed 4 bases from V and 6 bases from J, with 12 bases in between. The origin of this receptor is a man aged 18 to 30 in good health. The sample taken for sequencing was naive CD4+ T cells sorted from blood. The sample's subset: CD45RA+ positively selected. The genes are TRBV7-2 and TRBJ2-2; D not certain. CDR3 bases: TGTGCCAGCAGCTCCGCTCCCCCCTCCGGGGAGCTGTTTTTT. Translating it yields CASSSAPPSGELFF.